This paragraph covers one T cell receptor (beta chain) sequence. A second 7 to 11 cycle PCR used barcoded and J-beta primers. Any given sample supplied a minimum of 2.5 million CDR3-containing paired-end reads. TCRdb itself ran the 5' RACE reads through MiXCR, one entry per CDR3 protein. The sample includes 1.5 million to 2 million distinct CDR3 sequences, about two fifths of them seen just once. This sample was included in a study of blood T cells in healthy people across ages. From germline, CDR1 is DFQATT and CDR2 SNEGSKA (reference sequence). V lost 0 bases and J 0 bases, leaving 9 bases between the germline ends. The CDR3 is made up of 16 amino acids.

This chain links TRBV20-1 with TRBJ2-6; D uncertain. Input material: blood. The sequence derives from a human donor in good health. For the CDR3, the DNA is TGCAGTGCTAGAGATCTAAGACGCTCTGGGGCCAACGTCCTGACTTTC. It is translated as CSARDLRRSGANVLTF.